This TCR beta chain appears in the sequencing data of a study of cytomegalovirus exposure and HLA in healthy donors. The study, taken as a whole, reports: Roughly even sequencing depth across donors was the assumption behind the presence/absence analyses. Data from an earlier analysis indicated that most TCR beta V segments were productive either about 87% or about 30% of the time.

The CDR3 extends over 15 amino acids. Germline CDR1 is SEHNR and CDR2 is FQNEAQ (reference sequence). Trimming removed 11 bases from V and 0 bases from J; junction bases left unmatched: 4. The donors comprised healthy bone marrow donors. The PCR used 60 Vbeta and 13 Jbeta primers. The method was immunoSEQ multiplex PCR; TCRdb's version includes in-frame clones alone and lacks a portion of them. Of around 150,000 clones listed, over 60% are singletons. This clone occurred once. Its specificity is unknown. Sample: PBMCs. The receptor comes from a man aged 25-45 years in good health and CMV-seronegative. This chain uses TRBV7-9 with TRBJ2-1; 13 bases fit TRBD2. CDR3 sequence (DNA): TGTGCCTTGGGGACTAGCGGGACCTCCTACAATGAGCAGTTCTTC. Translated: CALGTSGTSYNEQFF.